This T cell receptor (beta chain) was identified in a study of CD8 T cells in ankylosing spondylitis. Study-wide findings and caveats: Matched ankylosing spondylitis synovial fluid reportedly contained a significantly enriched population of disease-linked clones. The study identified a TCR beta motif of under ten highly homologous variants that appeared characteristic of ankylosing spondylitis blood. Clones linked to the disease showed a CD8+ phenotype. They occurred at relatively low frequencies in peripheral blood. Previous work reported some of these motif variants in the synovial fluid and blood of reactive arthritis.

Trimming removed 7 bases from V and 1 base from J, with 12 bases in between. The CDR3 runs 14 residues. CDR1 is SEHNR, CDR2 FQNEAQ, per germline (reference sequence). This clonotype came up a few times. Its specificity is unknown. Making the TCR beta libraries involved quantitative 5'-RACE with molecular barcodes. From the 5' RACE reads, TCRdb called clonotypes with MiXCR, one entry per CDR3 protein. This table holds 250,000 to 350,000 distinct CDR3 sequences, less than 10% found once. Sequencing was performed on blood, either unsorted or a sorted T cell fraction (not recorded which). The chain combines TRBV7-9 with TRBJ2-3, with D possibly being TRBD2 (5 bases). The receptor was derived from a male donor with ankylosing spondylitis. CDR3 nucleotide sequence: TGTGCCAGCACCTCGAGGGAAGGCACAGATACGCAGTATTTT. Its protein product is CASTSREGTDTQYF.